This entry is about one T cell receptor beta chain. Antigen: not known. This sample was included in a study of T cell responses to AZD1222 COVID-19 vaccine. Looking at the study overall: Second-dose intervals near 4 or 12 weeks were combined.

The CDR3 is 14 amino acids. Trimming took 7 bases from V and 2 from J, leaving 14 bases between them. The germline V gene encodes CDR1 LNHDA and CDR2 SQIVND (reference sequence). Study-wide results and limits: The number of AZD1222 recipients seropositive at baseline was only five to seven. Mostly white British, mostly female donors; authors suggested clonal diversity may be underestimated. CD4 TCRs linked to vaccination spanned spike, dominating at 160-218 and 743-854.

This table comes from immunoSEQ multiplex PCR, and its TCRdb copy is limited to in-frame clones, with some not included. The table lists about 120,000 clones, 70% to 90% of them singletons. The clonotype comes from an adult in good health. This sequence joins TRBV19 and TRBJ1-2; D is unclear. The sample consisted of peripheral blood, taken on day 0 of AZD1222 vaccination. CDR3 sequence: CASTPVPENYGYTF. The DNA of the CDR3 is TGTGCCAGTACCCCGGTCCCCGAAAACTATGGCTACACCTTC.